A selection of T cell receptor beta chains follows, all from one sample in a study of long-term antiretroviral therapy in people with HIV. Profiled with immunoSEQ multiplex PCR; TCRdb holds only in-frame clones, not every one. The sample holds 30,000 or so clones, 65% to 80% seen once. The sample here was unsorted PBMCs, taken 3 years after starting antiretroviral therapy. Every receptor here comes from a man over 45 with HIV. Both conserved end residues are part of each CDR3. A D gene is named only where the DNA matches it firmly. A clone size is listed for some rows: how often the clone was seen (once, few, many), or a class if it is expanded.

v_call,j_call,cdr3_length,clone_size,d_call,cdr3_nt,cdr3_aa
TRBV25-1,TRBJ2-1,14,once,-,TGTGCCAGCAGTGAGGAAAAGGGCTACAATGAGCAGTTCTTC,CASSEEKGYNEQFF
TRBV5-1,TRBJ1-2,14,few,-,TGCGCCAGCAGCCTCCGGGCATCTAACTATGGCTACACCTTC,CASSLRASNYGYTF
TRBV6-1,TRBJ2-7,15,-,TRBD1,TGTGCCAGCAGTGAAGCCGGGACAGGGTCCTACGAGCAGTACTTC,CASSEAGTGSYEQYF
TRBV11-3,TRBJ2-2,16,-,-,TGTGCCAGCAGCTTAGGGGGGTTGCGTAACACCGGGGAGCTGTTTTTT,CASSLGGLRNTGELFF
TRBV7-8,TRBJ2-5,16,few,-,TGTGCCAGCAGCTTGCGGCTCGGTTTAACTGAAGAGACCCAGTACTTC,CASSLRLGLTEETQYF
TRBV18,TRBJ1-4,15,-,-,TGTGCCAGCTCACCAATCAGGGGCAGTGGTGAAAAACTGTTTTTT,CASSPIRGSGEKLFF
TRBV9,TRBJ2-3,17,-,TRBD2,TGTGCCAGCAGCGCCCAAGCGGGGGCCCTTTCCACAGATACGCAGTATTTT,CASSAQAGALSTDTQYF
TRBV5-8,TRBJ2-1,15,-,-,TGTGCCAGCAGCAAGACAGGACGGAGCTACAATGAGCAGTTCTTC,CASSKTGRSYNEQFF
TRBV5-4,TRBJ2-3,15,-,TRBD2,TGTGCCAGCAGCCCTAGCGGGGGAAACACAGATACGCAGTATTTT,CASSPSGGNTDTQYF
TRBV27,TRBJ1-5,13,-,-,TGTGCCAGCAGTTTAGGTTTGGGTCAGCCCCAGCATTTT,CASSLGLGQPQHF
TRBV30,TRBJ2-1,13,-,-,TGTGCCTGGAGCGCCGTGTTACGCAATGAGCAGTTCTTC,CAWSAVLRNEQFF
TRBV27,TRBJ2-3,15,-,-,TGTGCCAGCAGTTTTCTGGAGGACCAAATGGATACGCAGTATTTT,CASSFLEDQMDTQYF
TRBV7-9,TRBJ2-2,17,-,TRBD1,TGTGCCAGCAGCGTCGACAGGGAGCCGATGAACACCGGGGAGCTGTTTTTT,CASSVDREPMNTGELFF
TRBV4-2,TRBJ2-3,17,few,TRBD2,TGTGCCAGCAGCCAAGAGGTGACTAGCGGGGGCCGGGATACGCAGTATTTT,CASSQEVTSGGRDTQYF
TRBV5-1,TRBJ2-7,14,-,TRBD2,TGCGCCAGCAGCGAAAGCGGGGCCACCTACGAGCAGTACTTC,CASSESGATYEQYF
TRBV19,TRBJ2-3,15,-,TRBD1,TGTGCCAGTATTCGCACCCAGGGGGCTACAGATACGCAGTATTTT,CASIRTQGATDTQYF
TRBV28,TRBJ2-2,13,-,-,TGTGCCAGCAGTTTTTGGACCACCGGGGAGCTGTTTTTT,CASSFWTTGELFF
TRBV5-1,TRBJ2-7,13,-,-,TGCGCCAGCAGCGCTAGACCGTCCTACGAGCAGTACTTC,CASSARPSYEQYF
TRBV7-6,TRBJ2-7,15,-,-,TGTGCCAGCAGCTTAGTCGTGGACAGACCCTACGAGCAGTACTTC,CASSLVVDRPYEQYF
TRBV7-9,TRBJ1-4,18,-,TRBD1,TGTGCCAGCAGACGAGGTGCGGGGGACAGGGGAGCTAATGAAAAACTGTTTTTT,CASRRGAGDRGANEKLFF
TRBV4-1,TRBJ2-3,15,-,TRBD2,TGCGCCAGCGTCCCTAGCGGGGGGGCCCCAGATACGCAGTATTTT,CASVPSGGAPDTQYF
TRBV19,TRBJ2-7,17,-,TRBD2,TGTGCCAGTAGAGGACTAGCGGGAGTAATATCGTCCTACGAGCAGTACTTC,CASRGLAGVISSYEQYF
TRBV6-5,TRBJ1-1,15,-,-,TGTGCCAGCAGTTACTCGAGACGGAAGAACACTGAAGCTTTCTTT,CASSYSRRKNTEAFF
TRBV7-2,TRBJ1-2,12,few,-,TGTGCCAGCAGCTTAGTTGGGTATGGCTACACCTTC,CASSLVGYGYTF
TRBV28,TRBJ2-2,14,-,TRBD1,TGTGCCAGCAAGGGGTACAGGGGTTCCGGGGAGCTGTTTTTT,CASKGYRGSGELFF
TRBV6-5,TRBJ2-2,13,few,-,TGTGCCAGCAGTGTCCGGATCACCGGGGAGCTGTTTTTT,CASSVRITGELFF
TRBV20-1,TRBJ2-7,11,-,-,TGCAGTGCCTCGGCCTTATACGAGCAGTACTTC,CSASALYEQYF
TRBV4-2,TRBJ2-7,13,few,-,TGTGCCAGCAGCCTGGCCGAGAGGGGCGAGCAGTACTTC,CASSLAERGEQYF
TRBV11-2,TRBJ2-1,15,-,TRBD2,TGTGCCAGCAGCATTACTAGCGGGGGGGCCTTTGAGCAGTTCTTC,CASSITSGGAFEQFF
TRBV29-1,TRBJ1-5,12,once,-,TGCAGCGTGGGGGACGGCAATCAGCCCCAGCATTTT,CSVGDGNQPQHF
TRBV7-9,TRBJ2-5,14,-,TRBD2,TGTGCCAGCAGCTCCGGACTAGCAGAAGAGACCCAGTACTTC,CASSSGLAEETQYF
TRBV7-2,TRBJ2-7,16,-,-,TGTGCCAGCAGCTTAGCGCGACAGACAGGCTCCTACGAGCAGTACTTC,CASSLARQTGSYEQYF
TRBV6-7,TRBJ2-1,17,-,-,TGTGCCAGCAGCAGGTCGTGGGATACTACTTTCCTCAATGAGCAGTTCTTC,CASSRSWDTTFLNEQFF
TRBV28,TRBJ1-2,9,few,-,TGTGCCAGCGGAGTCGGCTACACCTTC,CASGVGYTF
TRBV6-5,TRBJ2-3,15,few,-,TGTGCCAGCAGACCCCAGGGGGAGGGCACAGATACGCAGTATTTT,CASRPQGEGTDTQYF
TRBV7-6,TRBJ2-7,12,medium-sized,-,TGTGCCAGCAGCTTAGACTGGGGCGAGCAGTACTTC,CASSLDWGEQYF
TRBV28,TRBJ2-7,14,-,TRBD2,TGTGCCAGCATGACTAGCGGGATAATGGACGAGCAGTACTTC,CASMTSGIMDEQYF
TRBV27,TRBJ1-2,14,-,TRBD1,TGTGCCAGCAGTTTCGGGCAGGGGGACTATGGCTACACCTTC,CASSFGQGDYGYTF
TRBV11-2,TRBJ2-7,14,-,TRBD2,TGTGCCAGCAGCTTAAACGGGAGGGCCTACGAGCAGTACTTC,CASSLNGRAYEQYF
TRBV27,TRBJ2-1,14,-,-,TGTGCCAGCAGTTTTTATACAGGGGAGGGTGAGCAGTTCTTC,CASSFYTGEGEQFF
TRBV11-3,TRBJ2-1,14,-,TRBD2,TGTGCCAGCAGCCGATGGGAGGGTGGGAATGAGCAGTTCTTC,CASSRWEGGNEQFF
TRBV19,TRBJ2-7,14,-,-,TGTGCCAGTAGTATTGGGCTCGGGACCTACGAGCAGTACTTC,CASSIGLGTYEQYF
TRBV5-1,TRBJ2-7,17,-,TRBD2,TGCGCCAGCAGTCACCCCGGGACTAGCGGAAGCTCCTACGAGCAGTACTTC,CASSHPGTSGSSYEQYF
TRBV5-8,TRBJ2-5,14,-,-,TGTGCCAGCAGCTTGGAGGTCTTCCAAGAGACCCAGTACTTC,CASSLEVFQETQYF
TRBV29-1,TRBJ2-2,13,-,-,TGCAGCGCAGGACACGCGAACACCGGGGAGCTGTTTTTT,CSAGHANTGELFF
TRBV4-3,TRBJ1-4,16,-,-,TGCGCCAGCAGCCAAGACTGGCTACAGGCTAATGAAAAACTGTTTTTT,CASSQDWLQANEKLFF
TRBV21-1,TRBJ2-5,14,-,-,TGTGCCAGCAACCGTCGGGGAGAGCAAGAGACCCAGTACTTC,CASNRRGEQETQYF
TRBV4-1,TRBJ1-4,13,-,TRBD1,TGCGCCAGCAGCGGAACAGGGGGTGAAAAACTGTTTTTT,CASSGTGGEKLFF
TRBV2,TRBJ2-7,13,-,-,TGTGCCAGCACCAGAGACAGGAATTACGAGCAGTACTTC,CASTRDRNYEQYF
TRBV5-4,TRBJ2-7,13,-,-,TGTGCCAGCAGCGCTCGCGGAGCCTACGAGCAGTACTTC,CASSARGAYEQYF
TRBV20-1,TRBJ2-7,11,few,-,TGCAGTGCCATCTCCCAAACCGAGCAGTACTTC,CSAISQTEQYF
TRBV10-3,TRBJ2-3,13,once,-,TGTGCCATCAATGGGGAGGTCTCAGATACGCAGTATTTT,CAINGEVSDTQYF
TRBV9,TRBJ2-2,15,-,-,TGTGCCAGCAGCGATCAGGGGCTGGACACCGGGGAGCTGTTTTTT,CASSDQGLDTGELFF
TRBV5-4,TRBJ2-3,15,-,-,TGTGCCAGCAGCTTGGGGCAGTGGGAGGCAGATACGCAGTATTTT,CASSLGQWEADTQYF
TRBV10-3,TRBJ1-1,14,-,-,TGTGCCATCAGTGAACCAGGGACACGCACTGAAGCTTTCTTT,CAISEPGTRTEAFF
TRBV7-9,TRBJ2-3,16,-,TRBD2,TGTGCCAGCAGCTCTAGCGGATTTACTAGCACAGATACGCAGTATTTT,CASSSSGFTSTDTQYF
TRBV9,TRBJ2-7,14,-,-,TGTGCCAGCAGCGTGGGCTCTCGGGGGAGTGAGCAGTACTTC,CASSVGSRGSEQYF
TRBV5-1,TRBJ2-6,20,-,TRBD1,TGCGCCAGCAGCTTGAGGGCCGGGACAGGGGGCAACTCTGGGGCCAACGTCCTGACTTTC,CASSLRAGTGGNSGANVLTF
TRBV23-1,TRBJ2-5,13,-,-,TGCGCCAGCAGTCAAGCAGGGAAGGAGACCCAGTACTTC,CASSQAGKETQYF
TRBV4-3,TRBJ2-1,14,-,-,TGCGCCAGCAGCCAAACGGGAAAGTACAATGAGCAGTTCTTC,CASSQTGKYNEQFF